A single sample is the source of the 24 T cell receptor beta chains below, sequenced in a study of shared T cell receptors in the human thymus. The assay was immunoSEQ multiplex PCR, and TCRdb's table has in-frame clones only and misses some. Of almost 550,000 clones in the sample, approximately 80% were seen once. The data were also submitted as part of a second study, on human thymus T cells.

The material sequenced was thymocytes. These receptors were taken from a boy under two years old with a congenital heart defect.

The chain joins TRBV4-3 to TRBJ2-7; D may be TRBD2 (6 bases). The V gene lost 0 bases and the J gene lost 2 bases, with 17 bases spanning the gap. CDR1 is LGHNA and CDR2 is YSLEER in the germline V gene. The CDR3 spans 17 residues. CDR3 DNA sequence: TGCGCCAGCAGCCAAGAACTTGGGGGGAGGATTACCTACGAGCAGTACTTC. It specifies CASSQELGGRITYEQYF.

The chain joins TRBV4-1 to TRBJ1-2; D might be TRBD1 (5 bases). The ends were cut back, 0 bases at V and 4 bases at J, with 18 bases in the middle. The CDR3 totals 17 residues. Germline V gives CDR1 MGHRA, CDR2 YSYEKL. This CDR3 is CASSQDGARSTAYGYTF. DNA for the CDR3: TGCGCCAGCAGCCAAGATGGGGCCAGATCAACGGCCTATGGCTACACCTTC.

This chain links TRBV21-1 with TRBJ1-5. TRBV21-1 is termed a pseudogene. This CDR3 has 15 amino acids. CDR3 residues: CASSNPRDSNQPQHF. The CDR3 DNA reads TGTGCCAGCAGCAATCCACGGGATAGCAATCAGCCCCAGCATTTT.

The V gene is TRBV7-6, the J gene TRBJ2-1, with 8 positions matching TRBD2. This CDR3 is built from 15 residues. The J segment lost 2 bases and the V segment lost 6 bases, leaving 6 bases of the junction unmatched. The germline gives CDR1 SGHVS, CDR2 FNYEAQ. The CDR3 region is CASSSTSGPYNEQFF. CDR3 nucleotide sequence: TGTGCCAGCAGTTCAACTAGCGGCCCCTACAATGAGCAGTTCTTC.

The chain is built from TRBV28 and TRBJ2-1, with no clear D. The CDR3 runs 15 residues. Germline V gives CDR1 MDHEN, CDR2 SYDVKM. V lost 6 bases, J lost 0 bases, and 12 bases lay in between. CDR3: CASSSPLSSYNEQFF. CDR3 nucleotides: TGTGCCAGCAGCTCCCCACTGAGCTCCTACAATGAGCAGTTCTTC.

The V gene is TRBV15, the J gene TRBJ1-1; TRBD1 matches at 8 bases. From germline, CDR1 is LNHNV and CDR2 YYDKDF (reference sequence). The ends lost 1 base at V and 1 base at J; junction bases unmatched: 14. The CDR3 length is 19 residues. The CDR3 loop is CATSRGFTTTGGANTEAFF. The DNA for the CDR3 is TGTGCCACCAGCAGAGGGTTCACTACTACAGGGGGGGCGAACACTGAAGCTTTCTTT.

This clone was picked up one time. The chain uses TRBV12-5 and TRBJ2-3; 14 positions agree with TRBD2. The CDR3 contains 18 residues. Germline loops: CDR1 LGHNT, CDR2 FRNRAP. V shed 0 bases, J shed 4 bases, and the junction held 6 bases outside the gene matches. DNA of the CDR3: TGTGCTAGTGGTTTGGTAAAGGGACTAGCGGGAGAGGCAGATACGCAGTATTTT. As protein: CASGLVKGLAGEADTQYF.

The chain joins TRBV7-8 to TRBJ2-2; 10 bases line up with TRBD2. There are 16 residues in the CDR3. The germline V gene encodes CDR1 SGHVS and CDR2 FQNEAQ. V shed 1 base and J 3 bases; nucleotides not matched to a gene: 2. The CDR3: CASSLDLAGDTGELFF. As DNA, the CDR3 is TGTGCCAGCAGCTTAGATCTAGCGGGAGACACCGGGGAGCTGTTTTTT.

The chain is built from TRBV6-5 and TRBJ1-3, with D maybe TRBD1 (6 bases). This CDR3 has 14 amino acids. The V gene's germline CDR1 is MNHEY and CDR2 SVGAGI. V lost 9 bases to trimming and J lost 2 bases, with 14 bases between them. In DNA form, the CDR3 reads TGTGCCAGTCACCCAAACAGGGCTGGAAACACCATATATTTT. It specifies CASHPNRAGNTIYF.

The chain joins TRBV29-1 to TRBJ2-5; 9 bases line up with TRBD1. Gene TRBJ2-7 matches the end of the DNA better, so the J call may be wrong. Germline lookup yields CDR1 SQVTM and CDR2 ANQGSEA. There are 13 residues in the CDR3. CDR3 bases: TGCAGCGCCGGGGACAGGGAATCCTACGAGCAGTACTTC. The encoded protein is CSAGDRESYEQYF.

This clone appeared a few times. V and J are TRBV7-8 and TRBJ2-7; a weak D match, TRBD2 (7 bases). The CDR3 is 17 amino acids. From germline, CDR1 is SGHVS and CDR2 FQNEAQ. Trimming removed 5 bases from V and 2 bases from J, with 22 bases in between. Here the CDR3 reads CASSPILGGTLAYEQYF. CDR3 DNA: TGTGCCAGCAGCCCGATCCTCGGGGGGACACTAGCCTACGAGCAGTACTTC.

The rearrangement uses TRBV25-1 and TRBJ2-3, with a tentative D call TRBD2 (6 bases). Trimming took 2 bases from V and 2 from J, leaving 11 bases between them. In germline, CDR1 is MGHDK, CDR2 SYGVNS. The CDR3 is 15 amino acids. DNA for the CDR3: TGTGCCAGCAGTGAAGGGGGGACCTACACAGATACGCAGTATTTT. This gives the protein CASSEGGTYTDTQYF. Together with reference TRBV25-1 and TRBJ2-3, the CDR3 gives the full variable domain: EADIYQTPRYLVIGTGKKITLECSQTMGHDKMYWYQQDPGMELHLIHYSYGVNSTEKGDLSSESTVSRIRTEHFPLTLESARPSHTSQYLCASSEGGTYTDTQYFGPGTRLTVL.

J is TRBJ2-7 and V is TRBV27, with a weak D call TRBD1 (6 bases). CDR3 size: 15 residues. Germline V gene data show CDR1 as MNHEY and CDR2 as SMNVEV (reference sequence). V shed 8 bases and J shed 6 bases, with 23 bases lying between them. This CDR3 reads CASSRGRTPRGEQYF. CDR3 DNA: TGTGCCAGCTCCCGAGGAAGGACCCCCAGGGGCGAGCAGTACTTC.

The V call is TRBV11-2, the J call TRBJ2-2, with 10 bases fitting TRBD2. Germline values: CDR1 SGHAT, CDR2 FQNNGV. This CDR3 is 17 amino acids long. With 5 bases clipped from V and 2 bases from J, the junction kept 8 bases outside the gene matches. CDR3 protein: CASSPPGLAKNTGELFF. DNA for the CDR3: TGTGCCAGCAGCCCTCCGGGACTAGCGAAAAACACCGGGGAGCTGTTTTTT.

The chain combines TRBV12-5 with TRBJ2-2, with 10 bases identical to TRBD2. This CDR3 has 18 amino acids. Per the germline V gene, CDR1 is LGHNT and CDR2 is FRNRAP. V lost 5 bases and J lost 6; bases outside the gene matches: 15. The CDR3 loop is CASGQSPLAGDSPGELFF. In DNA form, the CDR3 reads TGTGCTAGTGGTCAATCCCCGCTAGCGGGAGACTCCCCCGGGGAGCTGTTTTTT.

The genes are TRBV28 and TRBJ1-2, with TRBD1 matching over 12 bases. CDR1 and CDR2 (germline): MDHEN, SYDVKM. Trimming removed 9 bases from V and 8 bases from J; junction bases left unmatched: 22. This CDR3 has 18 residues. The CDR3 here is CASNNQFLWDRGRGGYTF. The CDR3 coding sequence is TGTGCCAGTAACAATCAGTTTCTGTGGGACAGGGGGCGAGGGGGCTACACCTTC.

This chain uses TRBV6-4 with TRBJ1-1; D possibly corresponds to TRBD1 (5 bases). V was clipped by 0 bases and J by 3 bases, with 14 bases between them. Germline lookup yields CDR1 MRHNA and CDR2 SNTAGT. The CDR3 runs 16 residues. In DNA, the CDR3 is TGTGCCAGCAGTGACTCGAGTAGGCCGGGGGACACTGAAGCTTTCTTT. Its protein product is CASSDSSRPGDTEAFF.

The rearrangement joins TRBV13 to TRBJ2-3; TRBD2 matches 7 bases. CDR3 length: 14 amino acids. The J segment lost 3 bases and the V segment lost 5 bases, leaving 5 bases of the junction unmatched. Germline assignment: CDR1 PRHDT and CDR2 FYEKMQ (reference sequence). This chain's CDR3 is CASSPPGGTDTQYF. CDR3 nucleotide sequence: TGTGCCAGCAGCCCACCGGGGGGAACAGATACGCAGTATTTT.

The genes are TRBV6-1 and TRBJ2-7, with 9 positions matching TRBD1. This CDR3 is built from 14 residues. Trimming took 5 bases from V and 5 from J; bases not matched to a gene: 7. CDR1 and CDR2 from the germline V gene are MNHNS and SASEGT. The DNA for the CDR3 is TGTGCCAGCAGTATCGGGACAGGGCGCCACGAGCAGTACTTC. Its translation: CASSIGTGRHEQYF.

This chain joins TRBV19 and TRBJ1-1, with 9 bases fitting TRBD1. The V gene's germline CDR1 is LNHDA and CDR2 SQIVND (reference sequence). The CDR3 length is 17 residues. The V segment lost 3 bases and the J segment 3 bases; nucleotides outside the gene matches: 11. The CDR3 loop is CASSMLGRTGVHTEAFF. The CDR3 bases are TGTGCCAGTAGTATGTTAGGAAGGACAGGGGTGCACACTGAAGCTTTCTTT. Using reference TRBV19 and TRBJ1-1 for the parts outside the CDR3, the full variable domain is DGGITQSPKYLFRKEGQNVTLSCEQNLNHDAMYWYRQDPGQGLRLIYYSQIVNDFQKGDIAEGYSVSREKKESFPLTVTSAQKNPTAFYLCASSMLGRTGVHTEAFFGQGTRLTVV.

This rearrangement joins TRBV27 to TRBJ2-7; TRBD2 aligns across 8 bases. The V and J ends lost 2 bases and 6 bases, in that order; junction bases with no gene match: 15. The CDR3 is 17 amino acids. Germline lookup yields CDR1 MNHEY and CDR2 SMNVEV (reference sequence). The CDR3 reads CASSLVGAGLAASEQYF. For the CDR3, the DNA is TGTGCCAGCAGTTTAGTGGGGGCCGGACTAGCCGCTAGCGAGCAGTACTTC.

This chain joins TRBV30 and TRBJ1-6; 9 nucleotides agree with TRBD1. Losses at the gene ends were 5 bases for V and 10 bases for J; bases not matched to a gene: 15. There are 16 residues in the CDR3. Germline V gene data show CDR1 as GTSNPN and CDR2 as SVGIG (reference sequence). CDR3 DNA sequence: TGTGCCTGGCGCACGGGACAGGGAAGTCTGAGATCACCCCTCCACTTT. This gives the protein CAWRTGQGSLRSPLHF. The entire variable domain, with the rest obtained from reference TRBV30 and TRBJ1-6, is as follows: SQTIHQWPATLVQPVGSPLSLECTVEGTSNPNLYWYRQAAGRGLQLLFYSVGIGQISSEVPQNLSASRPQDRQFILSSKKLLLSDSGFYLCAWRTGQGSLRSPLHFGNGTRLTVT.

The chain has TRBV6-6 and TRBJ1-3; 8 bases line up with TRBD1. The CDR3 has 16 amino acids. Trimming removed 2 bases from V and 3 bases from J; junction bases left unmatched: 6. Germline values: CDR1 MNHNY, CDR2 SVGAGI (reference sequence). The CDR3 spells CASSYTRGRYGNTIYF. CDR3 sequence (DNA): TGTGCCAGCAGTTACACCAGGGGGCGCTATGGAAACACCATATATTTT.

The V call is TRBV30, the J call TRBJ1-2, with 7 nucleotides matching TRBD1. CDR1 and CDR2 (germline): GTSNPN, SVGIG (reference sequence). V was clipped by 8 bases and J by 4 bases; unmatched bases: 7. The CDR3 extends over 12 amino acids. The CDR3 DNA is TGTGCCGCGCACAGGGACAGCTATGGCTACACCTTC. It translates to CAAHRDSYGYTF.